This T cell receptor beta chain was observed in a study of beta chain features in type 1 diabetes (dated by TCRdb to 2016 to 2019). With respect to the entire study: Mean age, gender distribution, total cell number and subset yield were not different between patients and healthy donors. A total of roughly 100 million sorted cells were examined across all samples, and the number of cells per subset was strongly correlated with RNA yield. The study compared TCRB repertoires of sorted circulating CD4+ T cell subsets between recently diagnosed type 1 diabetes patients and matched healthy donors. Naive and central memory subsets were obtained from all 30 or so donors, but regulatory and stem cell-like memory subsets were isolated from only 8 patients and roughly 8 healthy donors.

Here is what the overall study found, with its caveats: Because cDNA was sequenced instead of genomic DNA, highly expressing activated cells could be over-represented, though the groups showed no difference in activation or CD3 levels. The naive, central memory and regulatory TCRB repertoires appeared to resemble one another more closely among patients than among healthy donors. PCR may preferentially amplify shorter templates, but because patient and control samples were amplified and corrected together, any resulting skew would affect both groups equally. At VDJ recombination sites, type 1 diabetes patients had fewer insertions and more deleted nucleotides, which implies abnormalities in thymic rearrangement. Type 1 diabetes patients showed a moderate but significant shortening of TCRB CDR3 length in all four CD4+ subsets. Because the HLA sub-analyses included only small numbers of individuals, any influence of HLA type on TCRB rearrangement was left unresolved.

Each donor gave one peripheral blood draw, averaging around 120 mL, which was collected into heparinised tubes. Using a panel that included CD45RO, CCR7, CD25, CD127, CD95 and CD27, naive, central memory, regulatory and stem cell-like memory CD4+ T cells were sorted on a BD FACSAria II. Every sorted population had a purity above 95%. PBMCs were isolated immediately by Lymphoprep density gradient centrifugation and stained directly without culture. Samples were stained and sorted in pairs, with one healthy donor and one patient per experiment, so that batch effects were minimized. This clone appeared a few times. This receptor's antigen is unknown. No much larger clonotype is one base removed from it; base qualities were not supplied. The entire amount of isolated RNA was reverse transcribed using the High Capacity cDNA Reverse Transcription Kit, so the sequenced TCRB transcripts were expressed ones. Deep immunoSEQ sequencing was performed on naive, central memory and regulatory T cell samples, with an average of roughly 3.6 million total reads per sample. After sorted cells were lysed in RLT buffer, RNA was extracted with DNase-treated RNeasy Micro or Mini kits, with the choice depending on cell number. To prevent cross-contamination, each cell subset was processed individually, whereas patient and healthy donor samples were processed jointly. The immunoSEQ multiplex PCR was used to amplify TCRB sequences from cDNA, generating 87-bp fragments that spanned the CDR3 region. Sequencing of the amplicons was done on the Illumina HiSeq platform. Under the source paper's analysis protocol: Synthetic template baselines were used to correct PCR bias computationally, reads within Hamming distance 2 were collapsed, and singletons that could not be merged were discarded. Reads were aligned against IMGT to assign V, D and J genes, CDR3 length and insertions or deletions at six rearrangement sites. Clonotype counts were normalized to sorted cell number within each subset before computing true diversity and Gini coefficients with the tcR R package. The overlap coefficient, calculated on TCRB nucleotide sequences, was used to quantify repertoire sharing. TCRdb provides this immuneACCESS table in a form limited to in-frame rearrangements. Some clones are lacking; in checked studies, under half of them reflect an unresolved V gene, and why the rest are absent is not known. The V and J calls and the clone size are those of that table, but D and trimming were determined from the DNA. This sample gives 150,000 to 180,000 clones in total; about 9.4% of them show up just once. The top ten constitute 0.4% to 0.55% of the sample.

The germline V gene (reference sequence) specifies GTSNPN as CDR1 and SVGIG as CDR2. V is pared back by 3 bases and J by 5 bases, with 11 bases lying between the germline termini. The CDR3 starts with the cysteine, ends with the phenylalanine, and has 13 residues. The read is trimmed to its CDR3 DNA, 39 bases read in frame from base 1. The sequencing sample was made of central memory CD4+ T cells from blood. Rearrangement joined TRBV30 to TRBJ1-5, with TRBD1 as a weak D call on 5 bases. The source of this sequence is a man aged 25 to 40 with type 1 diabetes. The CDR3 region: CAWSGQGDQPQHF. The nucleotide sequence is TGTGCCTGGAGCGGTCAGGGCGATCAGCCCCAGCATTTT.